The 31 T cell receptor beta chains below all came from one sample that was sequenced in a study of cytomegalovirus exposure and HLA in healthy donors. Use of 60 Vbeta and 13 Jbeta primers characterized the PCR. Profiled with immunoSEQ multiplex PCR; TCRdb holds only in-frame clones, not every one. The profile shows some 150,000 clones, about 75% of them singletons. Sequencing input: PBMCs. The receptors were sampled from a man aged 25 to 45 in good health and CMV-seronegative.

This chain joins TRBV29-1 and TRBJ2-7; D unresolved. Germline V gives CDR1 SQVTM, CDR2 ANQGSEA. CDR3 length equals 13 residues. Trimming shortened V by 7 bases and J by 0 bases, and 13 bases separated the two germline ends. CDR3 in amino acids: CSASGRSSYEQYF. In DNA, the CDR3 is TGCAGCGCCTCGGGTAGATCCTCCTACGAGCAGTACTTC.

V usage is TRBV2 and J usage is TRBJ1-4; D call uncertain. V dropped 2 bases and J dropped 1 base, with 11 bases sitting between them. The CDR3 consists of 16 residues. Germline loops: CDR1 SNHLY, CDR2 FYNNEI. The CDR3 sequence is CASSELEGLTNEKLFF. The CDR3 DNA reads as TGTGCCAGCAGTGAACTGGAGGGCTTAACTAATGAAAAACTGTTTTTT. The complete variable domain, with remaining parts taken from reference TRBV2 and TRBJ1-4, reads EPEVTQTPSHQVTQMGQEVILRCVPISNHLYFYWYRQILGQKVEFLVSFYNNEISEKSEIFDDQFSVERPDGSNFTLKIRSTKLEDSAMYFCASSELEGLTNEKLFFGSGTQLSVL.

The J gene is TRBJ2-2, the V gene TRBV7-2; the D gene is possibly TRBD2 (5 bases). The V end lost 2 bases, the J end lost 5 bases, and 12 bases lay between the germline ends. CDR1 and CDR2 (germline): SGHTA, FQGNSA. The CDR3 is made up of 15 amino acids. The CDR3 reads CASSLYSGSTGELFF. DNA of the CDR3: TGTGCCAGCAGCTTATACTCGGGGTCAACCGGGGAGCTGTTTTTT.

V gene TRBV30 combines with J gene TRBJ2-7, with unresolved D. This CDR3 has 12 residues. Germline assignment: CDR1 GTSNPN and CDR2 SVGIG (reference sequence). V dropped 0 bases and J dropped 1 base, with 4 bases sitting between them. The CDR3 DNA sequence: TGTGCCTGGAGTGTCGGGTCCTACGAGCAGTACTTC. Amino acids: CAWSVGSYEQYF. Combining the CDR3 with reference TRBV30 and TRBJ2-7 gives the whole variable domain SQTIHQWPATLVQPVGSPLSLECTVEGTSNPNLYWYRQAAGRGLQLLFYSVGIGQISSEVPQNLSASRPQDRQFILSSKKLLLSDSGFYLCAWSVGSYEQYFGPGTRLTVT.

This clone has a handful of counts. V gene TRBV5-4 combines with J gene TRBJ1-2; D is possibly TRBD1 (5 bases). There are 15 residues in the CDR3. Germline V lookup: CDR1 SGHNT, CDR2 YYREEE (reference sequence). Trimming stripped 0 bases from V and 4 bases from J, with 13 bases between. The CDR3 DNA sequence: TGTGCCAGCAGCTTGGAGGAGGGGACGGGCTATGGCTACACCTTC. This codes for CASSLEEGTGYGYTF. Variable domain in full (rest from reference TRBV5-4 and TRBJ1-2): ETGVTQSPTHLIKTRGQQVTLRCSSQSGHNTVSWYQQALGQGPQFIFQYYREEENGRGNFPPRFSGLQFPNYSSELNVNALELDDSALYLCASSLEEGTGYGYTFGSGTRLTVV.

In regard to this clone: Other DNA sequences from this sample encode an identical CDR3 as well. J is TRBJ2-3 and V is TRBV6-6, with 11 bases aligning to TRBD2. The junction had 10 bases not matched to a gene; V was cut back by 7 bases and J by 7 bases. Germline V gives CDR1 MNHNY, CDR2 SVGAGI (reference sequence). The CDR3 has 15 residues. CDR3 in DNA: TGTGCCAGCACCGGGACTAGCGGACCACATCATACGCAGTATTTT. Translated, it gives CASTGTSGPHHTQYF.

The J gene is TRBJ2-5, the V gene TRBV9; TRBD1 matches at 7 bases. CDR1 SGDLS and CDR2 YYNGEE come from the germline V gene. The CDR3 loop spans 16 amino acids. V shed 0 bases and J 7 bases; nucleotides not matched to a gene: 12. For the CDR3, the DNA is TGTGCCAGCAGCGTAGCTACCGGGACAGCCTCGGGGACCCAGTACTTC. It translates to CASSVATGTASGTQYF.

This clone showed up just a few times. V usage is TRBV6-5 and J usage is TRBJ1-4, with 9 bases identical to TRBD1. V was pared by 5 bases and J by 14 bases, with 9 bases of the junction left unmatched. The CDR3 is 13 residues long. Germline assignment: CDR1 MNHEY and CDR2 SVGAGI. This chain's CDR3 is CASSRQGGSWLFF. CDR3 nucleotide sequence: TGTGCCAGCAGTAGACAGGGGGGAAGCTGGCTGTTTTTT.

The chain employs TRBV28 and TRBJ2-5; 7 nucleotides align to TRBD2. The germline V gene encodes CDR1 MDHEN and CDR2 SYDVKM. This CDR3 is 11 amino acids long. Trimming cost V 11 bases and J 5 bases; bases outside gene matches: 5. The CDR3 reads CASRGGETQYF. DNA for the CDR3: TGTGCCTCGAGGGGAGGGGAGACCCAGTACTTC.

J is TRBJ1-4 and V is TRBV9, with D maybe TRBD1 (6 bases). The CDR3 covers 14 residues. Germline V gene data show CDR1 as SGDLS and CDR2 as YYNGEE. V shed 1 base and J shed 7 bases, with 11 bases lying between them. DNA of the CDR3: TGTGCCAGCAGCGTACTAGGGGACACTGAAAAACTGTTTTTT. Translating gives CASSVLGDTEKLFF.

The CDR3 nucleotides read TGTGCCAGCAGCCCCCGTGGGGACAGAATCTACAATGAGCAGTTCTTC. Translating gives CASSPRGDRIYNEQFF. This chain links TRBV4-2 with TRBJ2-1; 7 bases line up with TRBD1. V trimming: 4 bases; J trimming: 3 bases; junction bases outside the gene matches: 9. This CDR3 contains 16 residues. The germline V gene encodes CDR1 LGHNA and CDR2 YNFKEQ.

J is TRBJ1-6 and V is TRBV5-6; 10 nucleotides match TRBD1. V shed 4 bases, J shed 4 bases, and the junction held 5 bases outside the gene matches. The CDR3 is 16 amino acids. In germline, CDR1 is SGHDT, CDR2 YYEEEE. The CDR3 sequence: CASSERGQGYNSPLHF. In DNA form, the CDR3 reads TGTGCCAGCAGCGAGAGGGGACAGGGGTATAATTCACCCCTCCACTTT.

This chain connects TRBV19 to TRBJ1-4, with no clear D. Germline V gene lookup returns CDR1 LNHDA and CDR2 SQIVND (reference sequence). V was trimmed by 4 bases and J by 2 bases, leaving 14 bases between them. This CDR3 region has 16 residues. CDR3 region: CASSTGARATNEKLFF. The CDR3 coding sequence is TGTGCCAGTAGTACCGGCGCGAGGGCCACTAATGAAAAACTGTTTTTT.

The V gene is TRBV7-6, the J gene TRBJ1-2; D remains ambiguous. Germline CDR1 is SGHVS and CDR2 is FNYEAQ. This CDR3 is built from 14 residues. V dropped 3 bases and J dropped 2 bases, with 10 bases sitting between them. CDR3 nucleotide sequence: TGTGCCAGCAGCTTCGGTAGCGAGAACTATGGCTACACCTTC. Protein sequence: CASSFGSENYGYTF.

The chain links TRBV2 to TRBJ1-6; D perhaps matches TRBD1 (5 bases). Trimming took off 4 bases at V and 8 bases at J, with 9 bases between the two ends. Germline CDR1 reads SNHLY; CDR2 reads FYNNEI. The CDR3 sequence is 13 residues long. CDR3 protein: CASSVRGDSPLHF. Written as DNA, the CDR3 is TGTGCCAGCAGTGTCCGGGGGGATTCACCCCTCCACTTT.

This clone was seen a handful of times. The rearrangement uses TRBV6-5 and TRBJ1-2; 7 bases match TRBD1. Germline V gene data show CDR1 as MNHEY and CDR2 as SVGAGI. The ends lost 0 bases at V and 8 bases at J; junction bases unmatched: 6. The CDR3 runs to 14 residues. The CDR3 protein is CASSYSEGALGYTF. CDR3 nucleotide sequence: TGTGCCAGCAGTTACTCGGAGGGGGCCTTGGGCTACACCTTC.

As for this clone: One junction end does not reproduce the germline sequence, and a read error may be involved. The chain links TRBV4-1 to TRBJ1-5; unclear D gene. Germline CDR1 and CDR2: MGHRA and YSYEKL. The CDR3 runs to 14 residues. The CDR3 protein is CASSLHPAGQPQHF. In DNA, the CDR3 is TGTGCCAGCAGCCTACATCCTGCGGGTCAGCCCCAGCATTTT.

The CDR3 DNA is TGTGCCAGCAGCCCTGGACTAGCGGGAAACCAAGAGACCCAGTACTTC. Translated: CASSPGLAGNQETQYF. The V call is TRBV25-1, the J call TRBJ2-5; 12 bases align to TRBD2. Germline V gives CDR1 MGHDK, CDR2 SYGVNS. The CDR3 totals 16 residues. V gave up 6 bases and J gave up 0 bases; unmatched junction bases: 5.

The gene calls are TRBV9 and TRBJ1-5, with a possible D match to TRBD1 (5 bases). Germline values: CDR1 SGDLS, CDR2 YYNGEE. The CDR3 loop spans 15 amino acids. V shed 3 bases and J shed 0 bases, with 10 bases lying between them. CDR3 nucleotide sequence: TGTGCCAGCAGCGCCGACAGTTATAGCAATCAGCCCCAGCATTTT. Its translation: CASSADSYSNQPQHF.

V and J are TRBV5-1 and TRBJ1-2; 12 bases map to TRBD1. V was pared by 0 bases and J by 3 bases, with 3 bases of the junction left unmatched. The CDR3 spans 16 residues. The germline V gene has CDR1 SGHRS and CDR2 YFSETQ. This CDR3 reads CASSLAGTGGDYGYTF. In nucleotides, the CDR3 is TGCGCCAGCAGCTTGGCCGGGACAGGGGGCGACTATGGCTACACCTTC.

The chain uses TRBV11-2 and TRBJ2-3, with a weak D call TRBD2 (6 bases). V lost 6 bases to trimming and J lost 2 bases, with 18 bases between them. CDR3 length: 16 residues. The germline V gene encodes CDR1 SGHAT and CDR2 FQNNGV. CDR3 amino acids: CASRISRGTHTDTQYF. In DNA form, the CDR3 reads TGTGCCAGCAGGATTAGTAGAGGGACTCACACAGATACGCAGTATTTT.

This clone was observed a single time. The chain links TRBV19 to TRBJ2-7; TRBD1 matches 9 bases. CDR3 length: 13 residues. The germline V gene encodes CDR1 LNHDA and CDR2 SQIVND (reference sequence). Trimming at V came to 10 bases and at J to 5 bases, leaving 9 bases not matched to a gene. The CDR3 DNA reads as TGTGCCACCGGGACAGGGATTTCCAACGAGCAGTACTTC. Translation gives CATGTGISNEQYF.

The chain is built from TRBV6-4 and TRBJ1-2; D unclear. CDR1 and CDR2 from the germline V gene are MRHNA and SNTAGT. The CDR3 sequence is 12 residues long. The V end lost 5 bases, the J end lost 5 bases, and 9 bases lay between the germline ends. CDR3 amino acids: CASSQPGYGYTF. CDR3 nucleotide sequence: TGTGCCAGCAGTCAGCCCGGGTATGGCTACACCTTC.

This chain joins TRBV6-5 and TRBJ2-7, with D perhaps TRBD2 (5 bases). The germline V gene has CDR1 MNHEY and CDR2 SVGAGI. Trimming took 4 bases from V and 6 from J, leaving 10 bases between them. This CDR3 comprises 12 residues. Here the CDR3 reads CASSSLGLEQYF. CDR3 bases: TGTGCCAGCAGTTCCCTTGGACTCGAGCAGTACTTC.

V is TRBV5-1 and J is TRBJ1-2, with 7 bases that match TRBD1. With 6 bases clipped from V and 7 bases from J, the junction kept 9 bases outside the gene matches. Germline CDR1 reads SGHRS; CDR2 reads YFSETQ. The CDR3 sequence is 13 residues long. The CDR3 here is CASTSPGTVGYTF. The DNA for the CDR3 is TGCGCCAGCACTTCCCCCGGGACAGTTGGCTACACCTTC.

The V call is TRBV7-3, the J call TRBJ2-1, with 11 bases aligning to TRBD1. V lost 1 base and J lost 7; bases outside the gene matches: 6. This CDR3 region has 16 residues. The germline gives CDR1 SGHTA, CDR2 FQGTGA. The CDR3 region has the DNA TGTGCCAGCAGCTTAAAAGGACAGGGGGCGCGGAATGAGCAGTTCTTC. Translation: CASSLKGQGARNEQFF.

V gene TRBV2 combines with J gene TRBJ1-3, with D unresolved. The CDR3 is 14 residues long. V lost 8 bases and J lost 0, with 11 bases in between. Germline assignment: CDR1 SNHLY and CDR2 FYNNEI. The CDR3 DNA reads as TGTGCCAGCGGGAGCGCCATCTCTGGAAACACCATATATTTT. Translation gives CASGSAISGNTIYF.

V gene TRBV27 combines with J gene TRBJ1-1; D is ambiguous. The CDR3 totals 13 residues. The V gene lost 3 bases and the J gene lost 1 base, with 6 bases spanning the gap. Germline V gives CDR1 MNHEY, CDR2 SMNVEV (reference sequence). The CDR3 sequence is CASSLRENTEAFF. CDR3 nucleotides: TGTGCCAGCAGTTTGAGGGAGAACACTGAAGCTTTCTTT.

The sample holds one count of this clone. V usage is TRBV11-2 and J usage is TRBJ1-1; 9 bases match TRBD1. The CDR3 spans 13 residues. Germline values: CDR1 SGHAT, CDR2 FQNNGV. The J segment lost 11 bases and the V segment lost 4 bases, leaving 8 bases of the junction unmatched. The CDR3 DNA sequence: TGTGCCAGCAGCTCAAAGGAACAGGGGGCGGCTTTCTTT. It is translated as CASSSKEQGAAFF.

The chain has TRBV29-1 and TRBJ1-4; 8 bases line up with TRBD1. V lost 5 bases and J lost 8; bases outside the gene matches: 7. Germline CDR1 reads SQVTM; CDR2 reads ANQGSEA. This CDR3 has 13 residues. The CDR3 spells CSVSTGGREKLFF. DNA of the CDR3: TGCAGCGTTTCTACAGGGGGACGAGAAAAACTGTTTTTT.

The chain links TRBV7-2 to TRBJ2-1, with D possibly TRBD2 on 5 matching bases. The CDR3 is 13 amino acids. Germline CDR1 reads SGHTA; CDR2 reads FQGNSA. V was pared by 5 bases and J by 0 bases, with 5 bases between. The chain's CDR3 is CASSGSSYNEQFF. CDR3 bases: TGTGCCAGCAGCGGGAGCTCCTACAATGAGCAGTTCTTC.